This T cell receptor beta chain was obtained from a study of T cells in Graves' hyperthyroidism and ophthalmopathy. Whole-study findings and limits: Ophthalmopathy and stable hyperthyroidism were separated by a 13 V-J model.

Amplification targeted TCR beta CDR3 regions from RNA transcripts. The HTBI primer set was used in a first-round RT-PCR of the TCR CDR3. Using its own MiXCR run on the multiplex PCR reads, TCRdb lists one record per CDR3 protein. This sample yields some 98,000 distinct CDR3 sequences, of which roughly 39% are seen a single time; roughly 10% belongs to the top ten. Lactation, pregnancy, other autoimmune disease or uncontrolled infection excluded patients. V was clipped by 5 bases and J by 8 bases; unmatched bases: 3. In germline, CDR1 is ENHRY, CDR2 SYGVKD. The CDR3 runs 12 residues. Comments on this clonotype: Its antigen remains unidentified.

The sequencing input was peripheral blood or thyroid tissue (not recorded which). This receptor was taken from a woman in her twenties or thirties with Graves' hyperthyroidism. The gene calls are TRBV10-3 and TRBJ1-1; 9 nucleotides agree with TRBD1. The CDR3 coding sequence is TGTGCCATCAGTTTTGGACAGGGGGAAGCTTTCTTT. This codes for CAISFGQGEAFF.